The present T cell receptor beta chain was sequenced within a study of blood T cells in healthy people across ages. Study in general: T cells yielded about one barcoded beta molecule per two cells through template switching.

Sample-barcoded 5' priming and a J-beta primer mix drove a second PCR of roughly 6 to 12 cycles. Each CDR3 protein gets one entry after TCRdb re-called the 5' RACE reads with MiXCR. The profile shows around 820,000 distinct CDR3 sequences, around 25% of them singletons. Deletions cut 6 bases from V and 3 bases from J, with 12 bases between. The CDR3 runs to 14 residues. Per the germline V gene, CDR1 is LNHDA and CDR2 is SQIVND (reference sequence). These data were also reused for a study on T cells of mothers and their children.

This rearrangement joins TRBV19 to TRBJ2-1; D gene ambiguous. Sequencing input: blood. The sequence was collected from a boy younger than 18 in good health. DNA of the CDR3: TGTGCCAGTAGCGAAACGCAAGACTACAATGAGCAGTTCTTC. The encoded protein is CASSETQDYNEQFF.